The 31 T cell receptor beta chains below come from one sample, sequenced in a study of shared clonotypes between healthy human individuals. Clones were read by immunoSEQ multiplex PCR, and TCRdb kept only the in-frame ones, dropping some. This table has a few million clones, approximately 93% appearing once. Input material: naive CD4+ T cells from PBMCs. Documented subset: CD45RA+ positively selected. These receptors originate from a man between 18 and 29 years old in good health. Some clones in this sample may be carry-over from other donors' samples.

The rearrangement joins TRBV19 to TRBJ2-3; possible D gene TRBD2, 6 bases. The CDR3 covers 13 residues. Looked up from germline, CDR1 is LNHDA and CDR2 is SQIVND (reference sequence). Trimming removed 5 bases at V and 5 bases at J, with 11 bases between. CDR3 residues: CASSSTSRDTQYF. The DNA for the CDR3 is TGTGCCAGTAGTTCGACTAGTAGAGATACGCAGTATTTT.

This chain links TRBV5-4 with TRBJ2-2; 7 bases align to TRBD1. This CDR3 comprises 15 residues. The germline V gene has CDR1 SGHNT and CDR2 YYREEE (reference sequence). V was clipped by 4 bases and J by 3 bases; unmatched bases: 6. The CDR3 sequence: CASSKGTADTGELFF. As DNA, the CDR3 is TGTGCCAGCAGCAAAGGGACAGCAGACACCGGGGAGCTGTTTTTT.

This clone was detected only a few times. The chain links TRBV5-4 to TRBJ2-2, with D unresolved. The V end lost 3 bases, the J end lost 5 bases, and 8 bases lay between the germline ends. Germline V gene sequence: CDR1 SGHNT, CDR2 YYREEE (reference sequence). The CDR3 spans 13 residues. The CDR3 DNA reads as TGTGCCAGCAGCTCAAGGGATACCGGGGAGCTGTTTTTT. Amino acids: CASSSRDTGELFF.

CDR3 in amino acids: CAWSVRGGGPNGDTEAFF. The CDR3 DNA is TGTGCCTGGAGTGTACGAGGGGGGGGCCCTAACGGGGACACTGAAGCTTTCTTT. The chain links TRBV30 to TRBJ1-1; D is possibly TRBD1 (6 bases). Germline V gives CDR1 GTSNPN, CDR2 SVGIG (reference sequence). Trimming left V 0 bases short and J 3 bases short, with 23 bases between. This CDR3 is built from 18 residues.

The chain couples TRBV18 to TRBJ1-2; D call uncertain. CDR3 size: 13 residues. Trimming cost V 2 bases and J 6 bases, with 10 bases left between them. Per the germline V gene, CDR1 is KGHSH and CDR2 is LQKENI. In nucleotides, the CDR3 is TGTGCCAGCTCACCAGGGTTGGTTAATGGCTACACCTTC. It is translated as CASSPGLVNGYTF.

The CDR3 DNA sequence: TGTGCCTGGGGACAGGGGTTGGGTCCAAGGGAGACCCAGTACTTC. Amino acid sequence: CAWGQGLGPRETQYF. This chain joins TRBV30 and TRBJ2-5; TRBD1 aligns across 9 bases. Trimming cost V 5 bases and J 5 bases; bases outside gene matches: 12. The CDR3 consists of 15 residues. Per the germline V gene, CDR1 is GTSNPN and CDR2 is SVGIG (reference sequence).

The chain carries TRBV5-4 and TRBJ2-5, with 8 bases identical to TRBD2. This CDR3 is built from 16 residues. Trimming cost V 4 bases and J 5 bases; bases outside gene matches: 13. From germline, CDR1 is SGHNT and CDR2 YYREEE (reference sequence). The CDR3 reads CASSPETGRAGETQYF. The DNA for the CDR3 is TGTGCCAGCAGCCCTGAGACCGGGAGGGCCGGCGAGACCCAGTACTTC.

Notes on this clone: The sample carries other DNA sequences with the same CDR3. The chain combines TRBV18 with TRBJ2-2; D perhaps matches TRBD1 (5 bases). Trimming shortened V by 4 bases and J by 1 base, and 7 bases separated the two germline ends. Per germline, CDR1 KGHSH and CDR2 LQKENI. CDR3 length equals 14 residues. CDR3 loop: CASSLGLNTGELFF. In DNA, the CDR3 is TGTGCCAGCTCACTGGGGCTGAACACCGGGGAGCTGTTTTTT.

The V and J genes are TRBV23-1 and TRBJ2-1; 9 bases are shared with TRBD1. TRBV23-1 is assigned to the ORF class and has an uncertain function. Trimming cost V 8 bases and J 0 bases; bases outside gene matches: 14. The CDR3 runs to 18 residues. The CDR3 DNA follows: TGCGCCAGCCCCCGTGGGACAGGGTTCCGGAGCTCCTACAATGAGCAGTTCTTC. Translating it yields CASPRGTGFRSSYNEQFF.

Here the CDR3 reads CASSEALTEAFF. Written as DNA, the CDR3 is TGTGCCAGCAGTGAGGCCCTCACTGAAGCTTTCTTT. The chain uses TRBV6-1 and TRBJ1-1, with D hard to call. Germline V gene lookup returns CDR1 MNHNS and CDR2 SASEGT. The CDR3 is 12 residues long. Between the trimmed V and J ends, which lost 3 bases and 4 bases, there was a span of 6 bases.

The chain carries TRBV29-1 and TRBJ1-2; 9 bases map to TRBD1. Trimming removed 1 base from V and 4 bases from J; junction bases left unmatched: 4. This CDR3 comprises 14 residues. The germline V gene has CDR1 SQVTM and CDR2 ANQGSEA. The CDR3 DNA sequence: TGCAGCGTTGAAGGGCGGGGACAGGGCTATGGCTACACCTTC. This sequence encodes CSVEGRGQGYGYTF.

This rearrangement joins TRBV18 to TRBJ1-3; perhaps TRBD1 as D (6 bases). V was pared by 7 bases and J by 4 bases, with 11 bases between. This CDR3 region has 13 residues. Germline values: CDR1 KGHSH, CDR2 LQKENI. The CDR3: CASYGGQGNTIYF. Here the CDR3 DNA reads TGTGCCAGCTATGGGGGGCAAGGAAACACCATATATTTT.

The chain joins TRBV7-2 to TRBJ2-5; 7 bases are shared with TRBD2. Trimming removed 2 bases from V and 0 bases from J; junction bases left unmatched: 6. This CDR3 comprises 16 residues. Germline V gene data show CDR1 as SGHTA and CDR2 as FQGNSA. The CDR3 loop is CASSLLESGNQETQYF. The CDR3 DNA follows: TGTGCCAGCAGCTTATTGGAAAGCGGGAACCAAGAGACCCAGTACTTC.

This clone was recorded once. The CDR3 coding sequence is TGTGCCAGCTCACGAGGGACAGGGCTGTTGAACACTGAAGCTTTCTTT. It translates to CASSRGTGLLNTEAFF. This chain connects TRBV18 to TRBJ1-1; TRBD1 aligns across 9 bases. The V segment lost 4 bases and the J segment 0 bases; nucleotides outside the gene matches: 6. The length of the CDR3 is 16 residues. The germline V gene has CDR1 KGHSH and CDR2 LQKENI.

The CDR3, as DNA: TGTGCCAGCAGCCGTGTAGGGTCGAACGAGCAGTACTTC. Residues: CASSRVGSNEQYF. The V call is TRBV5-4, the J call TRBJ2-7; no firm D call. Between the trimmed V and J ends, which lost 4 bases and 5 bases, there was a span of 13 bases. Germline V gene data show CDR1 as SGHNT and CDR2 as YYREEE (reference sequence). CDR3 length: 13 amino acids. Combining the CDR3 with reference TRBV5-4 and TRBJ2-7 gives the whole variable domain ETGVTQSPTHLIKTRGQQVTLRCSSQSGHNTVSWYQQALGQGPQFIFQYYREEENGRGNFPPRFSGLQFPNYSSELNVNALELDDSALYLCASSRVGSNEQYFGPGTRLTVT.

The chain employs TRBV5-1 and TRBJ2-2, with 7 positions matching TRBD1. This CDR3 spans 15 amino acids. CDR1 and CDR2 (germline): SGHRS, YFSETQ. Trimming took 4 bases from V and 0 from J; bases not matched to a gene: 3. CDR3: CASSQGQPNTGELFF. CDR3 coding DNA: TGCGCCAGCAGCCAGGGACAGCCGAACACCGGGGAGCTGTTTTTT. The whole variable domain, remainder taken from reference TRBV5-1 and TRBJ2-2, is KAGVTQTPRYLIKTRGQQVTLSCSPISGHRSVSWYQQTPGQGLQFLFEYFSETQRNKGNFPGRFSGRQFSNSRSEMNVSTLELGDSALYLCASSQGQPNTGELFFGEGSRLTVL.

In nucleotides, the CDR3 is TGCAGTGCTCTCGACGGCGCGGGACTGTACTTC. Protein product: CSALDGAGLYF. The rearrangement uses TRBV20-1 and TRBJ2-5; possible D gene TRBD2, 6 bases. The CDR3 is 11 amino acids. The germline V gene encodes CDR1 DFQATT and CDR2 SNEGSKA (reference sequence). Trimming took 5 bases from V and 13 from J, leaving 17 bases between them.

A single count supports this clone. V and J are TRBV6-6 and TRBJ2-7, with D maybe TRBD1 (5 bases). The CDR3 runs to 14 residues. CDR1 and CDR2 from the germline V gene are MNHNY and SVGAGI (reference sequence). V was clipped by 2 bases and J by 2 bases, with 10 bases between them. The CDR3 protein is CASSYAQATYEQYF. CDR3 DNA sequence: TGTGCCAGCAGTTACGCACAGGCCACCTACGAGCAGTACTTC.

J is TRBJ2-3 and V is TRBV11-2; D is ambiguous. The V end lost 5 bases, the J end lost 2 bases, and 20 bases lay between the germline ends. This CDR3 region has 17 residues. CDR1 is SGHAT and CDR2 is FQNNGV in the germline V gene. DNA of the CDR3: TGTGCCAGCAGCCCCGGCAGGCGGCAGCTCCTCACAGATACGCAGTATTTT. The encoded protein is CASSPGRRQLLTDTQYF.

The chain has TRBV4-3 and TRBJ1-1, with D perhaps matching TRBD1 (6 bases). V shed 4 bases and J shed 0 bases, with 12 bases lying between them. Germline CDR1 reads LGHNA; CDR2 reads YSLEER. CDR3 length equals 15 residues. The CDR3 region is CASSRRQELNTEAFF. In DNA form, the CDR3 reads TGCGCCAGCAGCCGCAGACAGGAGCTGAACACTGAAGCTTTCTTT.

The chain uses TRBV5-1 and TRBJ1-3; no definite D call. V lost 2 bases and J 0 bases, leaving 12 bases between the germline ends. CDR1 SGHRS and CDR2 YFSETQ come from the germline V gene. The CDR3 spans 16 residues. The CDR3 DNA reads TGCGCCAGCAGCTTAGTCGGACCGAGCTCTGGAAACACCATATATTTT. Encoded protein: CASSLVGPSSGNTIYF.

The chain employs TRBV30 and TRBJ2-1; 9 nucleotides agree with TRBD2. The CDR3 is 14 amino acids. V trimming: 2 bases; J trimming: 7 bases; junction bases outside the gene matches: 6. Germline CDR1 is GTSNPN and CDR2 is SVGIG (reference sequence). The CDR3 reads CAWSPSSGVNEQFF. CDR3 bases: TGTGCCTGGAGTCCATCTAGCGGGGTGAATGAGCAGTTCTTC.

The rearrangement joins TRBV28 to TRBJ2-3, with D possibly being TRBD1 (5 bases). Trimming took off 3 bases at V and 6 bases at J, with 13 bases between the two ends. Germline CDR1 MDHEN, CDR2 SYDVKM. The CDR3 extends over 14 amino acids. Written as DNA, the CDR3 is TGTGCCAGCAGTTTCCCAGGGAAAGGGGATACGCAGTATTTT. Protein sequence: CASSFPGKGDTQYF.

The gene calls are TRBV7-9 and TRBJ1-4; perhaps TRBD1 as D (5 bases). Trimming took 5 bases from V and 7 from J, leaving 14 bases between them. CDR1 SEHNR and CDR2 FQNEAQ come from the germline V gene (reference sequence). CDR3 length: 14 residues. The CDR3 reads CASSPPGYGEKLFF. The CDR3 region has the DNA TGTGCCAGCAGCCCGCCAGGGTATGGTGAAAAACTGTTTTTT.

The genes are TRBV4-1 and TRBJ2-5; D is unclear. Per germline, CDR1 MGHRA and CDR2 YSYEKL. V lost 0 bases and J lost 4, with 9 bases in between. This CDR3 has 14 amino acids. CDR3 coding DNA: TGCGCCAGCAGCCAAGAATTCTACCCAGAGACCCAGTACTTC. Protein sequence: CASSQEFYPETQYF.

The chain couples TRBV28 to TRBJ1-1, with D perhaps matching TRBD1 (6 bases). Germline CDR1 reads MDHEN; CDR2 reads SYDVKM. The CDR3 has 15 amino acids. V lost 5 bases to trimming and J lost 4 bases, with 17 bases between them. The CDR3 nucleotides are TGTGCCAGCAGTATCCCCGGGAGGGGGGGCACTGAAGCTTTCTTT. This codes for CASSIPGRGGTEAFF.

This clone was detected once. The chain employs TRBV5-5 and TRBJ2-7; 10 bases match TRBD2. This CDR3 contains 16 residues. Germline V gene sequence: CDR1 SGHKS, CDR2 YYEKEE (reference sequence). Trimming removed 2 bases from V and 7 bases from J; junction bases left unmatched: 12. CDR3 in DNA: TGTGCCAGCAGCTTTAGGGGGGAAATAGCGGGAGGAGAGCAGTACTTC. Residues: CASSFRGEIAGGEQYF.

The chain uses TRBV6-4 and TRBJ2-2; D unresolved. Per the germline V gene, CDR1 is MRHNA and CDR2 is SNTAGT. V was pared by 2 bases and J by 6 bases, with 10 bases between. The CDR3 extends over 14 amino acids. The CDR3 DNA sequence: TGTGCCAGCAGTGACATGGCTGGAGCCGGGGAGCTGTTTTTT. This gives the protein CASSDMAGAGELFF.

V usage is TRBV7-2 and J usage is TRBJ2-7, with D tentatively TRBD1 (7 bases). The CDR3 runs 15 residues. The germline V gene encodes CDR1 SGHTA and CDR2 FQGNSA. V lost 1 base and J lost 1, with 11 bases in between. DNA for the CDR3: TGTGCCAGCAGCTTAGTACAGGGGACTTCCTACGAGCAGTACTTC. The encoded protein is CASSLVQGTSYEQYF.

In regard to this clone: This CDR3 is also generated by other DNA sequences in the sample. V and J are TRBV27 and TRBJ1-2; no firm D call. The V gene's germline CDR1 is MNHEY and CDR2 SMNVEV (reference sequence). V lost 6 bases, J lost 2 bases, and 10 bases lay in between. This CDR3 is 13 amino acids long. This chain's CDR3 is CASSPTLNYGYTF. Here the CDR3 DNA reads TGTGCCAGCAGCCCGACCCTAAACTATGGCTACACCTTC.

The rearrangement links TRBV5-1 to TRBJ2-5; D remains unclear. Germline CDR1 and CDR2: SGHRS and YFSETQ. There are 14 residues in the CDR3. Trimming removed 1 base from V and 5 bases from J, with 12 bases in between. In DNA form, the CDR3 reads TGCGCCAGCAGCTTGTATGGCCGTGAGGAGACCCAGTACTTC. Amino acid sequence: CASSLYGREETQYF.